This T cell receptor beta chain was identified during a study of T cell responses to AZD1222 COVID-19 vaccine. In the case of this clone: What it binds is unknown.

The table came from immunoSEQ multiplex PCR; TCRdb's copy has only in-frame clones and leaves some out. Found here are around 120,000 clones, about 92% of them singletons; the top ten hold 4% to 6%. Regarding the study as a whole: At 160-218 and 743-854, vaccine-associated CD4 TCRs were dominant, and they spanned spike. Possibly, clonal diversity was underestimated; donors were largely white British and included more females. None of the repertoires were sampled until the peak T cell response had passed.

Germline V gene sequence: CDR1 LNHDA, CDR2 SQIVND (reference sequence). The CDR3 spans 16 residues. Trimming took 4 bases from V and 2 from J, leaving 18 bases between them. The J gene is TRBJ2-7, the V gene TRBV19, with D tentatively TRBD1 or TRBD2 (5 bases each). The sequence derives from an adult who received the AZD1222 COVID-19 vaccine. The sequences come from peripheral blood, collected 28 days after the second AZD1222 dose. The CDR3 nucleotides read TGTGCCAGTAGTACTTGGGACGAAGGGGAGACCTACGAGCAGTACTTC. Protein product: CASSTWDEGETYEQYF.